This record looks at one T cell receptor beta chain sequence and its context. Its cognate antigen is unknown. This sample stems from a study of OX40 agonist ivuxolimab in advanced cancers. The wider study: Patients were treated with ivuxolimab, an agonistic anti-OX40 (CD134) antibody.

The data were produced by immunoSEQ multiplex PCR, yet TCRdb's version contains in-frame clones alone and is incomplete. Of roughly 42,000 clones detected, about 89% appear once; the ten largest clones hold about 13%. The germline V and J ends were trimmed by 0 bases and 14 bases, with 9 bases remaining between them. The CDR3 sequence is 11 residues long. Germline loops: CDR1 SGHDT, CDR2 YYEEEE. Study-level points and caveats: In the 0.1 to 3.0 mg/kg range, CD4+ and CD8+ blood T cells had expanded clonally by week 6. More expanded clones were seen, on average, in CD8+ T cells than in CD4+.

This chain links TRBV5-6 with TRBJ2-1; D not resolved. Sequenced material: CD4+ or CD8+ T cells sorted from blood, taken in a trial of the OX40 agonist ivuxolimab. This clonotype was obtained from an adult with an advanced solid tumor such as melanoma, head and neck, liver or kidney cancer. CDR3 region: CASSLGWSKFF. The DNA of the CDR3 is TGTGCCAGCAGCTTGGGTTGGAGTAAGTTCTTC.